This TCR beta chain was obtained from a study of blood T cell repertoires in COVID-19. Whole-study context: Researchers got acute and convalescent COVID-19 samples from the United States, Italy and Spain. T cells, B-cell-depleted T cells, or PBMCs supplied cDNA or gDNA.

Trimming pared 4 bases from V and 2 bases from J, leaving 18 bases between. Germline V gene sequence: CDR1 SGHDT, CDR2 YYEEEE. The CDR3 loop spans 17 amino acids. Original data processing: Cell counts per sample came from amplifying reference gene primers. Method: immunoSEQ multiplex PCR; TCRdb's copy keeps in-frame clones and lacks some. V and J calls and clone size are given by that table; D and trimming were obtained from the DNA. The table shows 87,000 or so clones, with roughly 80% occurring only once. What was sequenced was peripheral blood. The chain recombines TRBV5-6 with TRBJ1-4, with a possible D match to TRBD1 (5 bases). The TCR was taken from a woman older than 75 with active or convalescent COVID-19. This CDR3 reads CASSLFRGEATNEKLFF. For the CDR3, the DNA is TGTGCCAGCAGCCTTTTTAGGGGCGAGGCGACTAATGAAAAACTGTTTTTT.